These 4 T cell receptor beta chains share one sample of origin, sequenced in a study of shared clonotypes between healthy human individuals. The protocol was immunoSEQ multiplex PCR, while the TCRdb copy is restricted to in-frame clones and leaves out a portion. The sample holds nearly 1 million clones, more than 75% seen once. The sequenced sample consisted of memory CD4+ T cells sorted from blood. As to subset: CD45RA-negative fraction. The receptors stem from a man aged 18 to 35 in good health.

For this clone: Different DNA sequences within this sample yield the same CDR3. This chain uses TRBV7-9 with TRBJ2-3; D unresolved. The V and J ends lost 4 bases and 2 bases respectively, with 4 bases between them. This CDR3 is built from 12 residues. The V gene's germline CDR1 is SEHNR and CDR2 FQNEAQ (reference sequence). The CDR3 reads CASSSNTDTQYF. The DNA for the CDR3 is TGTGCCAGCAGCTCGAACACAGATACGCAGTATTTT.

The rearrangement links TRBV7-8 to TRBJ2-1; D is ambiguous. The CDR3 length is 11 residues. V was clipped by 3 bases and J by 8 bases, with 5 bases between them. The germline V gene encodes CDR1 SGHVS and CDR2 FQNEAQ. The CDR3 region is CASSFRYEQFF. CDR3 sequence (DNA): TGTGCCAGCAGCTTTAGGTATGAGCAGTTCTTC.

This chain links TRBV5-1 with TRBJ2-2; 8 bases fit TRBD1. The length of the CDR3 is 15 residues. Trimming at V came to 1 base and at J to 6 bases, leaving 5 bases not matched to a gene. CDR1 SGHRS and CDR2 YFSETQ come from the germline V gene. CDR3 in DNA: TGCGCCAGCAGCTTGCGGACAGGGTGGGCCGGGGAGCTGTTTTTT. Its translation is CASSLRTGWAGELFF.

The gene calls are TRBV19 and TRBJ1-5; TRBD1 might be the D (5 bases). The ends were cut back, 7 bases at V and 1 base at J, with 11 bases in the middle. Germline loops: CDR1 LNHDA, CDR2 SQIVND (reference sequence). This CDR3 spans 14 amino acids. CDR3 in amino acids: CASTLKGSNQPQHF. The CDR3 DNA sequence: TGTGCCAGTACCCTGAAGGGGAGCAATCAGCCCCAGCATTTT.